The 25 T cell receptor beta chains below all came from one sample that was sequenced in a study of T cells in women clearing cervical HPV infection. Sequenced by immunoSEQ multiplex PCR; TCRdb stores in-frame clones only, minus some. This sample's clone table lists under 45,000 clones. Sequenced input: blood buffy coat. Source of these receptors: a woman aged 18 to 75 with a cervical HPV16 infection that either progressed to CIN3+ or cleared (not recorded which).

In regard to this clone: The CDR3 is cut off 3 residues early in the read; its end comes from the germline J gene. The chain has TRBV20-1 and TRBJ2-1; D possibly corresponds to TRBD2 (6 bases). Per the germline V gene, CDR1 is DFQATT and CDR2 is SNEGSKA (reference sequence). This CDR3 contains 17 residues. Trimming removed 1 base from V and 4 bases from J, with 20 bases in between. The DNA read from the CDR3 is TGCAGTGCTAGAGTTGGTGGAGGGCCGTCGGTATACAATGAG. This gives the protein CSARVGGGPSVYNE. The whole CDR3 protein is CSARVGGGPSVYNEQFF.

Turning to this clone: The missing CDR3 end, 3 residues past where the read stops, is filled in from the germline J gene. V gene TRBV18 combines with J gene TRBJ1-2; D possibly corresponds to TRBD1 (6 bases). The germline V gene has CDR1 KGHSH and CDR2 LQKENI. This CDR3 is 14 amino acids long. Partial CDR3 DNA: TGTGCCAGCGCAACGGGGGGGGCGCAAGAGACC. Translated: CASATGGAQET. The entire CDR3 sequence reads CASATGGAQETYTF.

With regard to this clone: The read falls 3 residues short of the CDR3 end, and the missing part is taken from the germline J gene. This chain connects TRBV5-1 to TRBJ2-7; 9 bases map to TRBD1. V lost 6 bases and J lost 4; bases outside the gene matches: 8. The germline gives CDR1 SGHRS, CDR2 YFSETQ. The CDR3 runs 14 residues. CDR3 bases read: TGCGCCAGCAAAGAAGGGACAGGGCCATACGAG. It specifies CASKEGTGPYE. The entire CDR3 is CASKEGTGPYEQYF.

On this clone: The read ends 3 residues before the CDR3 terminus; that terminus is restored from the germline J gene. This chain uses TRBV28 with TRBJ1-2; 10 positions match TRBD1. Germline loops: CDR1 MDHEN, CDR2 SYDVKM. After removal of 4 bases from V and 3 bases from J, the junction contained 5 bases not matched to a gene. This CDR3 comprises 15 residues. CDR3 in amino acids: CASSSGTGVDYGYTF. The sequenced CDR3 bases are TGTGCCAGCAGTTCCGGGACAGGGGTGGACTATGGC.

The CDR3 sequence is CASSGGGDEKLFF. The covered CDR3 bases are TGCGCCAGCAGCGGAGGGGGCGATGAAAAG. The V and J genes are TRBV5-1 and TRBJ2-2; a weak D match, TRBD1 (7 bases). The read terminates 3 residues ahead of where the CDR3 ends, so the germline J gene completes it. The CDR3 has 13 amino acids. The germline V gene encodes CDR1 SGHRS and CDR2 YFSETQ.

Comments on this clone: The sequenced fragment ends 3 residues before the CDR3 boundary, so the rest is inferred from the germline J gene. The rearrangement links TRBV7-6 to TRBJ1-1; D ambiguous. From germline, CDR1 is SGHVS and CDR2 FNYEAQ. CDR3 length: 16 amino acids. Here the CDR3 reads CASSPVLRGSQETAFF. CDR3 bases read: TGTGCCAGCAGCCCTGTTTTGCGGGGAAGCCAAGAGACA.

Partial CDR3 DNA: TGTGCCAGCAGCTTAGAGACAGGAGCTGAGGCTAATGAAAAA. It is translated as CASSLETGAEANEK. The whole CDR3 region reads CASSLETGAEANEKLFF. This rearrangement joins TRBV7-3 to TRBJ1-4; a weak D match, TRBD1 (6 bases). Read coverage stops 3 residues before the CDR3 terminus; the germline J gene supplies the remainder. CDR1 SGHTA and CDR2 FQGTGA come from the germline V gene. V shed 2 bases and J shed 3 bases, with 16 bases lying between them. This CDR3 spans 17 amino acids.

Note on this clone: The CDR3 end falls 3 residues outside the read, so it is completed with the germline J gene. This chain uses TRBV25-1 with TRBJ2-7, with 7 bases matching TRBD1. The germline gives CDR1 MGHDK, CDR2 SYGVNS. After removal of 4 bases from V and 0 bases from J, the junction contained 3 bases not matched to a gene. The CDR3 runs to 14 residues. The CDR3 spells CASSGQGVSYEQYF. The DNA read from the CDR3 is TGTGCCAGCAGTGGACAGGGAGTCTCCTACGAG.

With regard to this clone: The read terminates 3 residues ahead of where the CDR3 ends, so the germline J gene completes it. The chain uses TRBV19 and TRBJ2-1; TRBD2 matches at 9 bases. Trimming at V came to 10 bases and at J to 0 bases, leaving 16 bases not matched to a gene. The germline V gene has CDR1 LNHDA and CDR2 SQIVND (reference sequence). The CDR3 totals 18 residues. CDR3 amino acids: CATKGSGSASRSYNEQFF. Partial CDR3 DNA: TGTGCCACCAAGGGTAGCGGGAGCGCCAGCCGCTCCTACAATGAG.

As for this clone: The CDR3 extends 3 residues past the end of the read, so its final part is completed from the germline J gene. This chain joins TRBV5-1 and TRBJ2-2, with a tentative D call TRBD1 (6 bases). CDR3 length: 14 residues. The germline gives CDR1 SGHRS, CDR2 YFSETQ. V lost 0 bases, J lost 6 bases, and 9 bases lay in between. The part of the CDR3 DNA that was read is TGCGCCAGCAGCTTGGGTACAGGGCCCGGGGAG. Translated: CASSLGTGPGE. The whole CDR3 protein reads CASSLGTGPGELFF.

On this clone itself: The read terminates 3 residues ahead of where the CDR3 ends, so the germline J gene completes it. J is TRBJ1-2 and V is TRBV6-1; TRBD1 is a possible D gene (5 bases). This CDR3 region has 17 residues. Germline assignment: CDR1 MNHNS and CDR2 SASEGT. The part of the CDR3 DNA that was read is TGTGCCAGCAGTGAAGGGAGAGGGGTGATAGCCAAAAACATC. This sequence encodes CASSEGRGVIAKNI. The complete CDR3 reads CASSEGRGVIAKNIYTF.

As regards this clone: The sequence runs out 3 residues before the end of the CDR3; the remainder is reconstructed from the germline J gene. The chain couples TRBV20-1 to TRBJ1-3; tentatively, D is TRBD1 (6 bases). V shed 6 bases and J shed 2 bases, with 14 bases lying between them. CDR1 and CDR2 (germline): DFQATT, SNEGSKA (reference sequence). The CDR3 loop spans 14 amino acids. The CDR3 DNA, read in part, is TGCAGTGCAAGTTACAGGGAGGCTGGAAACACC. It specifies CSASYREAGNT. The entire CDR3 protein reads CSASYREAGNTIYF.

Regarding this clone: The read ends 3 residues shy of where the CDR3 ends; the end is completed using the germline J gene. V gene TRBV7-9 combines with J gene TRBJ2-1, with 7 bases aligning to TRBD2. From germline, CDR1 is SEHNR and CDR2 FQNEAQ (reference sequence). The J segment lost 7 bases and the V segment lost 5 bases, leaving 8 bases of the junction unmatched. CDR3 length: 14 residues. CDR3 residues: CASSTIAGLNEQFF. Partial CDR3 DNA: TGTGCCAGCAGCACAATAGCGGGTTTAAATGAG.

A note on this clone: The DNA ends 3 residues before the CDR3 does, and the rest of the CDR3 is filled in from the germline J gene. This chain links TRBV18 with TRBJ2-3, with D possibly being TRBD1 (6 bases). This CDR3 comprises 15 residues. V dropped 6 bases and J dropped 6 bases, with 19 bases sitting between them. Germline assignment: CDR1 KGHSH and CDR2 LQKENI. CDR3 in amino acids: CASSRGHPLTDTQYF. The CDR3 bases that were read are TGTGCCAGCTCTCGGGGACATCCGCTCACGGATACG.

The CDR3 bases that were read are TGTGCCAGCAGTTTGCGGGGACTAGCGGCCGAG. Translating it yields CASSLRGLAAE. The complete CDR3 protein is CASSLRGLAAEQYF. The chain employs TRBV12-3 or TRBV12-4 and TRBJ2-7; 11 bases are shared with TRBD2. The DNA ends 3 residues before the CDR3 does, and the rest of the CDR3 is filled in from the germline J gene. Trimming removed 3 bases from V and 6 bases from J; junction bases left unmatched: 4. This CDR3 contains 14 residues.

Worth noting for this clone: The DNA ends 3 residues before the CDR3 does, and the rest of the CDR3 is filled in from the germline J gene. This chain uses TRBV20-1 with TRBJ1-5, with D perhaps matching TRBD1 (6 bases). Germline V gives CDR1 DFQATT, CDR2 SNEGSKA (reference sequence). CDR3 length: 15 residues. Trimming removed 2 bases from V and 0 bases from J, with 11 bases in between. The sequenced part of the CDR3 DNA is TGCAGTGCTAGACCCCAGGGGAATAGCAATCAGCCC. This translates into CSARPQGNSNQP. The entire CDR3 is CSARPQGNSNQPQHF.

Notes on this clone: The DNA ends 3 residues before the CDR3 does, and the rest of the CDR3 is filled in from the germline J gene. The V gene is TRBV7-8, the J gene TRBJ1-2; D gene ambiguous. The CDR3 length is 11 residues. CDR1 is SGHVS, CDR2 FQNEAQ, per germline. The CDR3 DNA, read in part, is TGTGCCAGCAGCCTAACCTACGAC. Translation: CASSLTYD. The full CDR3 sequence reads CASSLTYDYTF.

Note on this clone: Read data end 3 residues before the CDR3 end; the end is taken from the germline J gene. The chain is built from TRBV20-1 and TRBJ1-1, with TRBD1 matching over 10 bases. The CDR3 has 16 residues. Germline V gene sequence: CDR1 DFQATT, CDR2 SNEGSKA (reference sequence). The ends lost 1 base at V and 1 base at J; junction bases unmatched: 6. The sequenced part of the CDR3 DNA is TGCAGTGCTAGAGGTGGACAGGGGGTCTGGAACACTGAA. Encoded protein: CSARGGQGVWNTE. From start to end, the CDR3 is CSARGGQGVWNTEAFF.

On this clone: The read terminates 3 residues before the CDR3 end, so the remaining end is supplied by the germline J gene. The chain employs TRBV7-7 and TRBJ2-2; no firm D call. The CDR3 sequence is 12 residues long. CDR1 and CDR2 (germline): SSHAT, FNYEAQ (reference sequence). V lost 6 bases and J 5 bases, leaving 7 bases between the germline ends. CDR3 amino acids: CASSSETGELFF. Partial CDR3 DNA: TGTGCCAGCAGTTCAGAAACCGGGGAG.

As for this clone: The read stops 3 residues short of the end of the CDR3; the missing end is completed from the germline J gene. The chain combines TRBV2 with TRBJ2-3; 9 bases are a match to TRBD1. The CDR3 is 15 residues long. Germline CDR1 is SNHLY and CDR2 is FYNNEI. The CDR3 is CASSDRDRVNQPQYF. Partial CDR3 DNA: TGTGCCAGCAGTGACCGGGACAGGGTCAATCAGCCG.

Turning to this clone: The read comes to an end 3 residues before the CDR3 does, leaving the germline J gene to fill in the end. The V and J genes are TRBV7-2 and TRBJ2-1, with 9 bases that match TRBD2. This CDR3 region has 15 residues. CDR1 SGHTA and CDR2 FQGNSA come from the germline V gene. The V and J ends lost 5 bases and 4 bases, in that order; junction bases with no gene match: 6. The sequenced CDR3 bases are TGTGCCAGCAGCCCGACTAGCGGACTATACAATGAG. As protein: CASSPTSGLYNE. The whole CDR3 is CASSPTSGLYNEQFF.

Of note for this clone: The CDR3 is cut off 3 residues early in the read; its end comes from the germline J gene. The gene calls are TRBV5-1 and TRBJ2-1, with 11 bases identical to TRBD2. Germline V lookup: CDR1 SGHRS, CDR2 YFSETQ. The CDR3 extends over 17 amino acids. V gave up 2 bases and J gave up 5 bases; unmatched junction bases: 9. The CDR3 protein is CASSFLKTSGNHNEQFF. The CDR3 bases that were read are TGCGCCAGCAGCTTCCTAAAGACTAGCGGGAACCACAATGAG.

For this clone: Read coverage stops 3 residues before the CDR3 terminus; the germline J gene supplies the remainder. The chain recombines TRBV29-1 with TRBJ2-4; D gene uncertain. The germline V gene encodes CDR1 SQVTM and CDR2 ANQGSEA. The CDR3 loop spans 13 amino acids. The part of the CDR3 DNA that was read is TGCAGCGTTTCGGTCAAAACTAACTATGGT. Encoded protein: CSVSVKTNYG. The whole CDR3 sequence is CSVSVKTNYGQYF.

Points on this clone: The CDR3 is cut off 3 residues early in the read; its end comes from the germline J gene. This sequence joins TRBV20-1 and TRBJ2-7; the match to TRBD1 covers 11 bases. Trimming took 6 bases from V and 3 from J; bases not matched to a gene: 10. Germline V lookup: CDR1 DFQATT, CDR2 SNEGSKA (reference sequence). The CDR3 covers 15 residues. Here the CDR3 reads CSATDRGRINYEQYF. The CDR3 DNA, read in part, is TGCAGTGCCACGGACAGGGGGCGCATTAACTACGAG.

CDR3 DNA (partial): TGTGCCAGCAGCGGACCACAGGGGCGAGGGGGT. This codes for CASSGPQGRGG. The whole CDR3 is CASSGPQGRGGQYF. The chain joins TRBV7-9 to TRBJ2-4, with 7 bases identical to TRBD1. Read coverage stops 3 residues before the CDR3 terminus; the germline J gene supplies the remainder. The CDR3 spans 14 residues. Germline CDR1 is SEHNR and CDR2 is FQNEAQ (reference sequence).